The 28 T cell receptor beta chains in this list originate from one sample, sequenced in a study of cytotoxic CD8 clonotypes in ibrutinib-treated CLL. Measured with immunoSEQ multiplex PCR; TCRdb has only the in-frame clones, and not every one. The sample has tens of thousands of clones, 70% to 90% seen once. This specimen consisted of PBMCs, obtained at disease progression, from a patient treated with ibrutinib. The receptors originated from a human donor with chronic lymphocytic leukemia.

The rearrangement joins TRBV5-1 to TRBJ2-1, with D possibly TRBD2 on 6 matching bases. The germline gives CDR1 SGHRS, CDR2 YFSETQ. The V end was cut by 0 bases, the J end by 4 bases, with 14 bases between. The CDR3 sequence is 16 residues long. CDR3: CASSLDRGSLYNEQFF. CDR3 nucleotides: TGCGCCAGCAGCTTGGATCGGGGGTCCCTATACAATGAGCAGTTCTTC.

The V gene is TRBV7-9, the J gene TRBJ2-5; a possible D gene is TRBD2 (6 bases). The CDR3 runs 14 residues. With 5 bases removed from V and 5 bases from J, the gap between germline ends came to 15 bases. Germline CDR1 is SEHNR and CDR2 is FQNEAQ (reference sequence). The CDR3, as DNA: TGTGCCAGCAGCCGGTCCGGGAGCGTGGAGACCCAGTACTTC. Protein product: CASSRSGSVETQYF. Variable domain in full (rest from reference TRBV7-9 and TRBJ2-5): DTGVSQNPRHKITKRGQNVTFRCDPISEHNRLYWYRQTLGQGPEFLTYFQNEAQLEKSRLLSDRFSAERPKGSFSTLEIQRTEQGDSAMYLCASSRSGSVETQYFGPGTRLLVL.

The rearrangement uses TRBV29-1 and TRBJ1-4, with TRBD1 as a possible D gene (5 bases). CDR1 SQVTM and CDR2 ANQGSEA come from the germline V gene. V lost 4 bases to trimming and J lost 0 bases, with 12 bases between them. This CDR3 is built from 15 residues. CDR3 DNA sequence: TGCAGCGTTGGGGAGGGGATTGCAACTAATGAAAAACTGTTTTTT. This gives the protein CSVGEGIATNEKLFF. Together with reference TRBV29-1 and TRBJ1-4, the CDR3 gives the full variable domain: SAVISQKPSRDICQRGTSLTIQCQVDSQVTMMFWYRQQPGQSLTLIATANQGSEATYESGFVIDKFPISRPNLTFSTLTVSNMSPEDSSIYLCSVGEGIATNEKLFFGSGTQLSVL.

This clone has just a few counts. V is TRBV7-2 and J is TRBJ1-6; D is uncertain. V lost 5 bases and J 11 bases, leaving 10 bases between the germline ends. CDR3 length equals 12 residues. Germline CDR1 reads SGHTA; CDR2 reads FQGNSA. CDR3 loop: CASSPVKTPLHF. In nucleotides, the CDR3 is TGTGCCAGCAGCCCCGTTAAGACACCCCTCCACTTT.

This clone has a handful of counts. The chain carries TRBV4-1 and TRBJ2-7; no clear D. There are 12 residues in the CDR3. V dropped 5 bases and J dropped 0 bases, with 5 bases sitting between them. Germline values: CDR1 MGHRA, CDR2 YSYEKL. CDR3 sequence reads: CASSYPSYEQYF. Written as DNA, the CDR3 is TGCGCCAGCAGCTACCCCTCCTACGAGCAGTACTTC.

The chain is built from TRBV2 and TRBJ2-4; TRBD2 might be the D (6 bases). V lost 7 bases and J 8 bases, leaving 15 bases between the germline ends. CDR3 length: 13 amino acids. Germline V lookup: CDR1 SNHLY, CDR2 FYNNEI. The CDR3 loop reads CASTEGFNDIQYF. In DNA form, the CDR3 reads TGTGCCAGCACGGAGGGATTCAATGACATTCAGTACTTC.

V gene TRBV5-1 combines with J gene TRBJ1-5, with 10 bases matching TRBD1. Germline V gene lookup returns CDR1 SGHRS and CDR2 YFSETQ. Trimming cost V 4 bases and J 4 bases; bases outside gene matches: 5. The CDR3 covers 15 residues. The CDR3 sequence: CASSPAGQGNQPQHF. DNA for the CDR3: TGCGCCAGCAGCCCCGCGGGACAGGGGAATCAGCCCCAGCATTTT.

V gene TRBV5-1 combines with J gene TRBJ2-2, with D perhaps assigned TRBD1 or TRBD2 (5 bases each). Germline CDR1 SGHRS, CDR2 YFSETQ. V was trimmed by 0 bases and J by 9 bases, leaving 9 bases between them. CDR3 length: 13 residues. The chain's CDR3 is CASSLERGRELFF. The CDR3 DNA reads as TGCGCCAGCAGCTTGGAGAGGGGTCGGGAGCTGTTTTTT.

This chain joins TRBV7-6 and TRBJ2-5, with D maybe TRBD2 (5 bases). In germline, CDR1 is SGHVS, CDR2 FNYEAQ. Trimming removed 3 bases at V and 4 bases at J, with 9 bases between. This CDR3 is 13 amino acids long. CDR3 nucleotide sequence: TGTGCCAGCAGCTTCGGGGTAGGAGAGACCCAGTACTTC. Translating gives CASSFGVGETQYF.

This clone was counted once. The chain links TRBV5-1 to TRBJ2-1, with a weak D call TRBD2 (6 bases). The CDR3 spans 14 residues. V gave up 0 bases and J gave up 8 bases, with 12 bases separating them. The V gene's germline CDR1 is SGHRS and CDR2 YFSETQ. CDR3 DNA: TGCGCCAGCAGCTTGGTGGAGGGGAGCGATGAGCAGTTCTTC. Encoded protein: CASSLVEGSDEQFF.

This clone was seen once. V gene TRBV1 combines with J gene TRBJ2-7. TRBV1 is given as a pseudogene. There are 15 residues in the CDR3. CDR3 nucleotide sequence: TGCACCAGCAGCCAAGATCGGAATGGTTGTGACGAGCAGTACTTC. It translates to CTSSQDRNGCDEQYF.

V and J are TRBV6-5 and TRBJ2-7; 9 bases map to TRBD1. V trimming: 8 bases; J trimming: 6 bases; junction bases outside the gene matches: 8. Germline CDR1 MNHEY, CDR2 SVGAGI. The CDR3 consists of 13 residues. CDR3 coding DNA: TGTGCCAGCTCTTCGGGACAGGGCTTCGAGCAGTACTTC. Protein: CASSSGQGFEQYF.

This chain uses TRBV27 with TRBJ2-4, with D tentatively TRBD1 or TRBD2 (5 bases each). The V end was cut by 6 bases, the J end by 1 base, with 22 bases between. This CDR3 has 18 residues. From germline, CDR1 is MNHEY and CDR2 SMNVEV (reference sequence). The CDR3 here is CASRHRLTGGTAKNIQYF. In DNA, the CDR3 is TGTGCCAGCAGACATCGATTAACAGGAGGAACGGCCAAAAACATTCAGTACTTC.

Relative to its sample, this clone is medium-sized. The chain is built from TRBV14 and TRBJ2-7; D call uncertain. V gave up 1 base and J gave up 7 bases, with 8 bases separating them. Germline lookup yields CDR1 SGHDN and CDR2 FVKESK. The CDR3 has 12 amino acids. CDR3 sequence reads: CASSQVAREQYF. In DNA form, the CDR3 reads TGTGCCAGCAGCCAAGTGGCGAGGGAGCAGTACTTC.

The rearrangement links TRBV5-4 to TRBJ2-5, with 9 bases fitting TRBD1. This CDR3 is 17 amino acids long. CDR1 is SGHNT and CDR2 is YYREEE in the germline V gene (reference sequence). J gave up 2 bases and V 4 bases, and 12 bases lay outside the gene matches. CDR3 coding DNA: TGTGCCAGCAGCCAACGGACAGGGGCCCTTTGGCAAGAGACCCAGTACTTC. Its protein product is CASSQRTGALWQETQYF.

V is TRBV6-5 and J is TRBJ2-7, with a possible D match to TRBD1 (6 bases). Germline CDR1 is MNHEY and CDR2 is SVGAGI. Trimming took 3 bases from V and 2 from J, leaving 14 bases between them. The CDR3 runs 15 residues. CDR3 bases: TGTGCCAGCAGTTATGGGGCCCAGGGGACCTACGAGCAGTACTTC. Translating gives CASSYGAQGTYEQYF.

The V call is TRBV6-5, the J call TRBJ2-3; no clear D. The CDR3 runs 16 residues. Trimming left V 0 bases short and J 3 bases short, with 13 bases between. Germline assignment: CDR1 MNHEY and CDR2 SVGAGI. CDR3 sequence: CASSYSFWGMTDTQYF. CDR3 bases: TGTGCCAGCAGTTACTCTTTTTGGGGAATGACAGATACGCAGTATTTT.

The chain joins TRBV2 to TRBJ1-2, with D perhaps TRBD1 (5 bases). There are 14 residues in the CDR3. Germline lookup yields CDR1 SNHLY and CDR2 FYNNEI. V dropped 2 bases and J dropped 5 bases, with 12 bases sitting between them. The CDR3 region has the DNA TGTGCCAGCAGTGAATTACAGGTTCTATATGGCTACACCTTC. It yields the protein CASSELQVLYGYTF.

This clone came up a few times. The chain couples TRBV6-4 to TRBJ1-4; a weak D match, TRBD1 (6 bases). CDR3 length: 15 residues. In germline, CDR1 is MRHNA, CDR2 SNTAGT. The ends were cut back, 3 bases at V and 7 bases at J, with 15 bases in the middle. The CDR3 sequence: CASSEWGRGGEKLFF. The CDR3 DNA follows: TGTGCCAGCAGTGAGTGGGGGCGCGGAGGTGAAAAACTGTTTTTT.

The rearrangement uses TRBV9 and TRBJ2-1, with TRBD2 matching over 8 bases. The germline gives CDR1 SGDLS, CDR2 YYNGEE. Trimming took 4 bases from V and 7 from J; bases not matched to a gene: 13. The CDR3 totals 16 residues. The CDR3 DNA reads as TGTGCCAGCAGCCCTCGGTGGGCGGGGGGACCTAATGAGCAGTTCTTC. It encodes CASSPRWAGGPNEQFF. Full variable domain (rest looked up from reference TRBV9 and TRBJ2-1): DSGVTQTPKHLITATGQRVTLRCSPRSGDLSVYWYQQSLDQGLQFLIQYYNGEERAKGNILERFSAQQFPDLHSELNLSSLELGDSALYFCASSPRWAGGPNEQFFGPGTRLTVL.

The chain couples TRBV25-1 to TRBJ2-3, with no clear D. The V gene lost 3 bases and the J gene lost 1 base, with 8 bases spanning the gap. The CDR3 sequence is 14 residues long. Germline V gene sequence: CDR1 MGHDK, CDR2 SYGVNS. The CDR3 sequence: CASSDLRGTDTQYF. For the CDR3, the DNA is TGTGCCAGCAGTGACCTCCGCGGCACAGATACGCAGTATTTT.

The rearrangement links TRBV7-9 to TRBJ1-4; D not certain. CDR3 length: 13 amino acids. Trimming removed 5 bases at V and 3 bases at J, with 7 bases between. Germline assignment: CDR1 SEHNR and CDR2 FQNEAQ (reference sequence). The CDR3 here is CASSNQANEKLFF. As DNA, the CDR3 is TGTGCCAGCAGCAACCAGGCTAATGAAAAACTGTTTTTT.

The chain couples TRBV4-1 to TRBJ2-7; 8 bases are shared with TRBD1. Unmatched junction bases numbered 7, after V lost 2 bases and J lost 4 bases. Germline assignment: CDR1 MGHRA and CDR2 YSYEKL. This CDR3 is built from 15 residues. The CDR3: CASSQPRQGLYEQYF. The CDR3, as DNA: TGCGCCAGCAGCCAACCCAGACAGGGGTTGTACGAGCAGTACTTC.

The rearrangement links TRBV27 to TRBJ2-6, with a weak D call TRBD1 (5 bases). The CDR3 has 17 amino acids. Germline V CDR1 and CDR2: MNHEY, SMNVEV (reference sequence). Trimming removed 0 bases from V and 1 base from J, with 10 bases in between. Here the CDR3 DNA reads TGTGCCAGCAGTTTATCAAAGGGGCGGTCTGGGGCCAACGTCCTGACTTTC. Amino acid sequence: CASSLSKGRSGANVLTF.

The chain links TRBV6-5 to TRBJ2-2, with unresolved D. The ends were cut back, 3 bases at V and 3 bases at J, with 14 bases in the middle. The CDR3 consists of 16 residues. The germline V gene has CDR1 MNHEY and CDR2 SVGAGI. The chain's CDR3 is CASSYERKPHTGELFF. CDR3 DNA sequence: TGTGCCAGCAGTTATGAACGAAAACCTCACACCGGGGAGCTGTTTTTT.

The chain uses TRBV20-1 and TRBJ2-5; D unresolved. The ends were cut back, 5 bases at V and 5 bases at J, with 9 bases in the middle. CDR1 and CDR2 from the germline V gene are DFQATT and SNEGSKA (reference sequence). The CDR3 is made up of 11 amino acids. CDR3 DNA: TGCAGTGCTCCGGAGTGGGAGACCCAGTACTTC. The encoded protein is CSAPEWETQYF.

The rearrangement joins TRBV28 to TRBJ2-7; D is unresolved. The CDR3 extends over 15 amino acids. The V gene's germline CDR1 is MDHEN and CDR2 SYDVKM. Trimming pared 2 bases from V and 2 bases from J, leaving 13 bases between. CDR3 DNA sequence: TGTGCCAGCAGTTTAGCGGCAGGATATACCTACGAGCAGTACTTC. Translating it yields CASSLAAGYTYEQYF.

The rearrangement joins TRBV4-1 to TRBJ1-1, with D maybe TRBD1 (5 bases). The CDR3 has 14 residues. Germline V gene sequence: CDR1 MGHRA, CDR2 YSYEKL. V lost 1 base, J lost 5 bases, and 11 bases lay in between. The CDR3 sequence is CASSQGRGRTEAFF. For the CDR3, the DNA is TGCGCCAGCAGCCAAGGTCGGGGCAGGACTGAAGCTTTCTTT.